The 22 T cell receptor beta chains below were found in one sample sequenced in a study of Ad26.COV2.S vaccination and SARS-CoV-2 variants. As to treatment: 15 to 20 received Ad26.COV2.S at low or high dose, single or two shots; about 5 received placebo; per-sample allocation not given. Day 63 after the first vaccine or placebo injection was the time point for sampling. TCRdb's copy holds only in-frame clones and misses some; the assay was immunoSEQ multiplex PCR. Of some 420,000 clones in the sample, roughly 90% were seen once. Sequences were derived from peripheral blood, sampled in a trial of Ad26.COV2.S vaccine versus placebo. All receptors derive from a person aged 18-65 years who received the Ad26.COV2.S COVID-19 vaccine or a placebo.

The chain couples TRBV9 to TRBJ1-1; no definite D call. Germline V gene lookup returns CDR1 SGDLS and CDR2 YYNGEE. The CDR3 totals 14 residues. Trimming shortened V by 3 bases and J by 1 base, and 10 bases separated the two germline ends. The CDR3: CASSDRTENTEAFF. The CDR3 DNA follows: TGTGCCAGCAGCGATCGGACTGAGAACACTGAAGCTTTCTTT.

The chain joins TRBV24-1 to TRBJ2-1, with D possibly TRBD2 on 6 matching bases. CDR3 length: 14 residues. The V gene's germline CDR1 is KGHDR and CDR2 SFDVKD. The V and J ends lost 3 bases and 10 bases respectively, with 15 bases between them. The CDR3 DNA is TGTGCCACCAGTGATCCGGCCCGGAGGGTGGAGCAGTTCTTC. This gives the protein CATSDPARRVEQFF.

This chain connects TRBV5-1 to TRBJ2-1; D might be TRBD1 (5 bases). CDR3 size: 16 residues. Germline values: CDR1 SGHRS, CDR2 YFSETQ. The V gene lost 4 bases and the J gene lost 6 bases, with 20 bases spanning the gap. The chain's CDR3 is CASSPTRVGIINEQFF. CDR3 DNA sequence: TGCGCCAGCAGCCCGACCAGGGTCGGTATTATCAATGAGCAGTTCTTC.

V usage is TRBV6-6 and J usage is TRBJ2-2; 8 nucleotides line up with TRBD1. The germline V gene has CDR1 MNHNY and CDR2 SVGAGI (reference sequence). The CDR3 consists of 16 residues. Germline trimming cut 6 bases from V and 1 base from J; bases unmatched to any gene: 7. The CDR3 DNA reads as TGTGCCAGCAGGTCCCCCGGGACAGGGAACACCGGGGAGCTGTTTTTT. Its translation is CASRSPGTGNTGELFF.

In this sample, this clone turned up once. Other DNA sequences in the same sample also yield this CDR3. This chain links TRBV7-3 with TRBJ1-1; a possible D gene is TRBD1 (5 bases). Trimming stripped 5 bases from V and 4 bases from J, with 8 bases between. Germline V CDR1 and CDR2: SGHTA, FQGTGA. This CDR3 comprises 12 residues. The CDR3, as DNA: TGTGCCAGCAGCCCAGGGAGCACTGAAGCTTTCTTT. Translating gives CASSPGSTEAFF.

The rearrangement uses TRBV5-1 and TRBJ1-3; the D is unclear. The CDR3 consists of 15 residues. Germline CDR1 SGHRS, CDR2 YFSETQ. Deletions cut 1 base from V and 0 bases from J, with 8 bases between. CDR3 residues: CASSLSGPSGNTIYF. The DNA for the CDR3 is TGCGCCAGCAGCTTGAGCGGGCCCTCTGGAAACACCATATATTTT.

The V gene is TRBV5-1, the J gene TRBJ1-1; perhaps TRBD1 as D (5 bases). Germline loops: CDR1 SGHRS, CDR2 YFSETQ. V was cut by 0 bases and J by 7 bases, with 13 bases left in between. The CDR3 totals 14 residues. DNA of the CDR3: TGCGCCAGCAGCTTGGTTCCAGGGTCGAATGAAGCTTTCTTT. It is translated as CASSLVPGSNEAFF.

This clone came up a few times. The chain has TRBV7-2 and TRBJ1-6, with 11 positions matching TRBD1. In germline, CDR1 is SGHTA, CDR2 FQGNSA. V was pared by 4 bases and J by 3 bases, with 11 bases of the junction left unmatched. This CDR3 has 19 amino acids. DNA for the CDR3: TGTGCCAGCAGCTCCGGGACAGGGGGGCCGCCCTTCTATAATTCACCCCTCCACTTT. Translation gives CASSSGTGGPPFYNSPLHF. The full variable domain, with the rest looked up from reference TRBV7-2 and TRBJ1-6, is GAGVSQSPSNKVTEKGKDVELRCDPISGHTALYWYRQSLGQGLEFLIYFQGNSAPDKSGLPSDRFSAERTGGSVSTLTIQRTQQEDSAVYLCASSSGTGGPPFYNSPLHFGNGTRLTVT.

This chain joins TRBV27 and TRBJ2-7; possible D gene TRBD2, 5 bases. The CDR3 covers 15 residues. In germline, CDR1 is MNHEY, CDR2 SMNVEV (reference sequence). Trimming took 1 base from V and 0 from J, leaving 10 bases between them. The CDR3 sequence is CASSLWSGSSYEQYF. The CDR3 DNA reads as TGTGCCAGCAGTTTATGGTCGGGGAGCTCCTACGAGCAGTACTTC.

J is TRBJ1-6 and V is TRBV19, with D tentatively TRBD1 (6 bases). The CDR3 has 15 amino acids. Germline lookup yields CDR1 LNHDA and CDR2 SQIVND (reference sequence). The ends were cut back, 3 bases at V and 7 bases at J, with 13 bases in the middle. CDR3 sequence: CASSIKDSGNSPLHF. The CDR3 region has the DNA TGTGCCAGTAGTATCAAGGACAGTGGGAATTCACCCCTCCACTTT.

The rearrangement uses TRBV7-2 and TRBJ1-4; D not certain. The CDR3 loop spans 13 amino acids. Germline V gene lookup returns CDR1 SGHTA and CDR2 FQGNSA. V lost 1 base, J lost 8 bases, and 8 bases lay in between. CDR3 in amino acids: CASSLGLGEKLFF. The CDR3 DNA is TGTGCCAGCAGCTTAGGACTTGGAGAAAAACTGTTTTTT.

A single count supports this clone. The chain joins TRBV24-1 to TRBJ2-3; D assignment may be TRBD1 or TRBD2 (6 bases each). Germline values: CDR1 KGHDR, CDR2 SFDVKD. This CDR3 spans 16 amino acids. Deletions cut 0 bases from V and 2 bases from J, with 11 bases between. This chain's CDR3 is CATSDLGGGLTDTQYF. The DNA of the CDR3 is TGTGCCACCAGTGATTTGGGAGGGGGGCTCACAGATACGCAGTATTTT.

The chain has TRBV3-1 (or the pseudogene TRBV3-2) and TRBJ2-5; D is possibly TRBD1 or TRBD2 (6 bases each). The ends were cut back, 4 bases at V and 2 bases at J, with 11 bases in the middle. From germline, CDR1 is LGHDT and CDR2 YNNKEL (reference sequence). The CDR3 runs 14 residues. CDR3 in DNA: TGTGCCAGCAGCCCACTAGGGGGGCAAGAGACCCAGTACTTC. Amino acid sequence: CASSPLGGQETQYF.

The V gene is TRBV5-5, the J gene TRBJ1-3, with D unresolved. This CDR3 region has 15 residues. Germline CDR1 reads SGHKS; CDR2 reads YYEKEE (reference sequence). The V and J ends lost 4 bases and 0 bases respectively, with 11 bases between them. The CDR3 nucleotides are TGTGCCAGCAGCCAAGATGATCCCTCTGGAAACACCATATATTTT. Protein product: CASSQDDPSGNTIYF.

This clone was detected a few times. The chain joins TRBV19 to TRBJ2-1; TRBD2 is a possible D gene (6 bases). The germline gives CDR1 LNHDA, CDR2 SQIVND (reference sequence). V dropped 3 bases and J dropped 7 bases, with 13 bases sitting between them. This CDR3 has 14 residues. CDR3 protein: CASSIPGLINEQFF. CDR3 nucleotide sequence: TGTGCCAGTAGTATCCCAGGACTAATTAATGAGCAGTTCTTC. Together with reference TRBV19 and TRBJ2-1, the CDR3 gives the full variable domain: DGGITQSPKYLFRKEGQNVTLSCEQNLNHDAMYWYRQDPGQGLRLIYYSQIVNDFQKGDIAEGYSVSREKKESFPLTVTSAQKNPTAFYLCASSIPGLINEQFFGPGTRLTVL.

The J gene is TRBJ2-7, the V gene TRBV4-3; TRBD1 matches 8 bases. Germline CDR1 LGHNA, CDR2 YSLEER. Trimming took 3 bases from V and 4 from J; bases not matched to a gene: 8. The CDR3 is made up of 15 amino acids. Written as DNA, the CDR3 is TGCGCCAGCAGCCACTTCAGACAGGGGCATTACGAGCAGTACTTC. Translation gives CASSHFRQGHYEQYF.

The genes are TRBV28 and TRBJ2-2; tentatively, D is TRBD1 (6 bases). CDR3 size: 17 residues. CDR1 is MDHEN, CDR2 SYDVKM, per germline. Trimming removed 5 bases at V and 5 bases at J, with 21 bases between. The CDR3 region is CASSTSRTAERTGELFF. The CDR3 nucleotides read TGTGCCAGCAGTACCAGTCGGACAGCCGAGAGGACCGGGGAGCTGTTTTTT.

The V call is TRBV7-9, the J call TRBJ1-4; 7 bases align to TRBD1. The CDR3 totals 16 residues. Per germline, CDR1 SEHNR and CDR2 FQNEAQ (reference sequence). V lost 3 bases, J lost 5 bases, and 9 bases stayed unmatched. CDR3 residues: CASSLGHRGRNEKLFF. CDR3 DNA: TGTGCCAGCAGCTTGGGCCACAGGGGAAGGAATGAAAAACTGTTTTTT.

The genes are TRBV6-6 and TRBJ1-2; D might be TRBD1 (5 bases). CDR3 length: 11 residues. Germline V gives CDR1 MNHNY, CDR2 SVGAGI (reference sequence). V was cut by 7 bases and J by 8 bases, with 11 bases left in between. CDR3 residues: CASMAGWGYTF. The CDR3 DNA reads TGTGCCAGCATGGCAGGGTGGGGCTACACCTTC.

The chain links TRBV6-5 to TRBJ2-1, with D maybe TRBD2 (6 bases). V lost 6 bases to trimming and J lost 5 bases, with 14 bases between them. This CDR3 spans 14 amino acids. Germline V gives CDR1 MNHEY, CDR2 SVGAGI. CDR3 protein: CASSRSGGDNEQFF. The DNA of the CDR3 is TGTGCCAGCAGCCGATCCGGCGGGGACAATGAGCAGTTCTTC.

In nucleotides, the CDR3 is TGTGCCAGCAATGACAGGAAGAACACTGAAGCTTTCTTT. Its translation is CASNDRKNTEAFF. The chain is built from TRBV28 and TRBJ1-1, with D perhaps TRBD1 (6 bases). Germline V gives CDR1 MDHEN, CDR2 SYDVKM. With 7 bases removed from V and 1 base from J, the gap between germline ends came to 10 bases. The CDR3 loop spans 13 amino acids.

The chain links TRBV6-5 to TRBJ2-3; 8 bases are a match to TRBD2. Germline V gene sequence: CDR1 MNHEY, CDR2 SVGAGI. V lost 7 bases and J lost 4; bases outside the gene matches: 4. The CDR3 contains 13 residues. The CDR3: CASTRGGADTQYF. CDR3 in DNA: TGTGCCAGCACACGGGGGGGTGCAGATACGCAGTATTTT.